These 30 T cell receptor beta chains came from one sample sequenced in a study of blood T cell repertoires in COVID-19. TCRdb's copy holds only in-frame clones and misses some; the assay was immunoSEQ multiplex PCR. The profile shows some 120,000 clones, 84% of them singletons. Material: peripheral blood. The receptor source for this set is a woman aged 30 to 39 who had recovered from COVID-19.

V gene TRBV3-1 (or the pseudogene TRBV3-2) combines with J gene TRBJ1-1; 9 nucleotides match TRBD1. J lost 1 base, V lost 6 bases, and 6 bases had no gene match. Germline loops: CDR1 LGHDT, CDR2 YNNKEL (reference sequence). The CDR3 has 15 amino acids. CDR3 region: CASRRQGVPNTEAFF. The CDR3, as DNA: TGTGCCAGCAGAAGACAGGGGGTTCCGAACACTGAAGCTTTCTTT.

The chain recombines TRBV20-1 with TRBJ2-1, with D maybe TRBD1 (6 bases). The CDR3 extends over 14 amino acids. V gave up 3 bases and J gave up 4 bases, with 13 bases separating them. CDR1 and CDR2 from the germline V gene are DFQATT and SNEGSKA (reference sequence). CDR3: CSASSSRGYNEQFF. The DNA of the CDR3 is TGCAGTGCTAGTTCGAGCAGGGGATACAATGAGCAGTTCTTC.

V gene TRBV6-5 combines with J gene TRBJ1-6; 11 nucleotides line up with TRBD1. Losses at the gene ends were 2 bases for V and 9 bases for J; bases not matched to a gene: 3. This CDR3 comprises 15 residues. CDR1 is MNHEY, CDR2 SVGAGI, per germline. In DNA, the CDR3 is TGTGCCAGCAGTTACACCGGGACAGGGGGTTCACCCCTCCACTTT. Translating gives CASSYTGTGGSPLHF.

This clone has just a few counts. The CDR3 protein is CASSIVATGGYGYTF. CDR3 in DNA: TGTGCCAGTAGTATAGTCGCGACAGGGGGATATGGCTACACCTTC. This rearrangement joins TRBV19 to TRBJ1-2; 9 bases fit TRBD1. Germline trimming cut 1 base from V and 5 bases from J; bases unmatched to any gene: 5. The CDR3 is 15 residues long. The germline CDR1 and CDR2 sequences are LNHDA and SQIVND (reference sequence).

The V gene is TRBV19, the J gene TRBJ2-7, with a weak D call TRBD1 (7 bases). V was clipped by 3 bases and J by 5 bases, with 17 bases between them. This CDR3 is 15 amino acids long. Per germline, CDR1 LNHDA and CDR2 SQIVND (reference sequence). The CDR3 nucleotides read TGTGCCAGTAGTATTAAAGGAGGGGGCGGGGACGAGCAGTACTTC. This sequence encodes CASSIKGGGGDEQYF.

This clone was detected a few times. The chain joins TRBV3-1 (or the pseudogene TRBV3-2) to TRBJ2-5, with 8 bases lining up with TRBD2. Germline V gene sequence: CDR1 LGHDT, CDR2 YNNKEL (reference sequence). The V and J ends lost 0 bases and 7 bases, in that order; junction bases with no gene match: 1. This CDR3 is built from 13 residues. The DNA for the CDR3 is TGTGCCAGCAGCCAAGAGCTAGCGGGGACCCAGTACTTC. As protein: CASSQELAGTQYF.

The chain combines TRBV29-1 with TRBJ2-7; tentative D call: TRBD2 (7 bases). Germline loops: CDR1 SQVTM, CDR2 ANQGSEA. This CDR3 comprises 14 residues. The V end lost 6 bases, the J end lost 2 bases, and 17 bases lay between the germline ends. CDR3 bases: TGCAGCGTCCTTTTAAGGGGGGGGACCTACGAGCAGTACTTC. It encodes CSVLLRGGTYEQYF.

The chain recombines TRBV19 with TRBJ2-1; D is perhaps TRBD1 (5 bases). The V end lost 9 bases, the J end lost 4 bases, and 16 bases lay between the germline ends. This CDR3 is built from 14 residues. CDR1 is LNHDA and CDR2 is SQIVND in the germline V gene (reference sequence). CDR3 sequence (DNA): TGTGCCAGCTCAGGGTTGCAGGGATACAATGAGCAGTTCTTC. It codes for CASSGLQGYNEQFF.

Concerning this clone itself: The sample has other DNA sequences that encode this CDR3 too. The chain is built from TRBV18 and TRBJ1-4, with 7 bases lining up with TRBD1. With 3 bases clipped from V and 2 bases from J, the junction kept 3 bases outside the gene matches. Germline assignment: CDR1 KGHSH and CDR2 LQKENI. The CDR3 sequence is 15 residues long. The CDR3 nucleotides read TGTGCCAGCTCACCGGGACAGCTCACTAATGAAAAACTGTTTTTT. Translated: CASSPGQLTNEKLFF.

The chain joins TRBV18 to TRBJ1-1; 9 nucleotides line up with TRBD1. The CDR3 loop spans 13 amino acids. J lost 4 bases, V lost 4 bases, and 1 base had no gene match. The germline V gene has CDR1 KGHSH and CDR2 LQKENI. CDR3 nucleotides: TGTGCCAGCTCACAGGGACAGGGCACTGAAGCTTTCTTT. Its protein product is CASSQGQGTEAFF.

The genes are TRBV3-1 (or the pseudogene TRBV3-2) and TRBJ2-2, with TRBD1 as a possible D gene (5 bases). The CDR3 length is 13 residues. Germline V gene sequence: CDR1 LGHDT, CDR2 YNNKEL (reference sequence). Deletions cut 7 bases from V and 8 bases from J, with 14 bases between. The CDR3 sequence: CASTRQGMGELFF. The DNA for the CDR3 is TGTGCCAGCACTCGGCAGGGTATGGGGGAGCTGTTTTTT.

V is TRBV5-1 and J is TRBJ2-5, with D tentatively TRBD2 (5 bases). Germline V gives CDR1 SGHRS, CDR2 YFSETQ. V dropped 4 bases and J dropped 5 bases, with 12 bases sitting between them. The length of the CDR3 is 13 residues. The CDR3 sequence is CASSPGVAETQYF. The CDR3 DNA reads TGCGCCAGCAGCCCCGGGGTCGCGGAGACCCAGTACTTC. Filled out from reference TRBV5-1 and TRBJ2-5, the complete variable domain reads KAGVTQTPRYLIKTRGQQVTLSCSPISGHRSVSWYQQTPGQGLQFLFEYFSETQRNKGNFPGRFSGRQFSNSRSEMNVSTLELGDSALYLCASSPGVAETQYFGPGTRLLVL.

In this sample, this clone turned up once. This chain uses TRBV21-1 with TRBJ2-3; the table gives TRBD2 as D, unverified against the DNA. TRBV21-1 is listed as a pseudogene. This CDR3 is built from 16 residues. The CDR3: CASSKASGYGTDTQYF. CDR3 sequence (DNA): TGTGCCAGCAGCAAAGCTTCGGGGTACGGCACAGATACGCAGTATTTT.

The CDR3 DNA is TGCAGCGTTGTTCTGGCTGCTCGGGGGGCAGATACGCAGTATTTT. Residues: CSVVLAARGADTQYF. The chain has TRBV29-1 and TRBJ2-3; 7 bases match TRBD2. Germline CDR1 and CDR2: SQVTM and ANQGSEA. V was clipped by 4 bases and J by 4 bases; unmatched bases: 11. This CDR3 is 15 amino acids long.

V gene TRBV5-5 combines with J gene TRBJ1-3; possibly TRBD1 for D (6 bases). This CDR3 is built from 13 residues. CDR1 is SGHKS and CDR2 is YYEKEE in the germline V gene (reference sequence). Trimming took 7 bases from V and 2 from J, leaving 10 bases between them. The CDR3 DNA follows: TGTGCCAGCCAGGGGATCGCTGGAAACACCATATATTTT. Residues: CASQGIAGNTIYF.

This clone was seen once. V usage is TRBV18 and J usage is TRBJ1-6, with D maybe TRBD1 (6 bases). The CDR3 is made up of 15 amino acids. The V end lost 6 bases, the J end lost 4 bases, and 13 bases lay between the germline ends. Germline V gene sequence: CDR1 KGHSH, CDR2 LQKENI. CDR3 loop: CASSRRTEYNSPLHF. The CDR3 DNA reads as TGTGCCAGCTCCCGCAGGACAGAGTATAATTCACCCCTCCACTTT.

This clone was seen a handful of times. V and J are TRBV11-2 and TRBJ2-5; 9 bases fit TRBD1. CDR3 length equals 16 residues. Trimming at V came to 5 bases and at J to 4 bases, leaving 11 bases not matched to a gene. Germline-derived CDR1 and CDR2 are SGHAT and FQNNGV. The CDR3 DNA reads as TGTGCCAGCAGCGTACAGGGGGCGGTTCTGGGAGAGACCCAGTACTTC. This encodes CASSVQGAVLGETQYF.

This chain joins TRBV6-1 and TRBJ2-2, with D possibly matching TRBD2 (5 bases). This CDR3 has 16 residues. CDR1 MNHNS and CDR2 SASEGT come from the germline V gene. Trimming shortened V by 2 bases and J by 6 bases, and 16 bases separated the two germline ends. The CDR3 coding sequence is TGTGCCAGCAGTGAATACGTGACTACCGGCGCCGGGGAGCTGTTTTTT. Translating it yields CASSEYVTTGAGELFF.

The chain joins TRBV27 to TRBJ1-1; 8 bases align to TRBD1. CDR1 and CDR2 from the germline V gene are MNHEY and SMNVEV (reference sequence). The CDR3 has 13 amino acids. Unmatched junction bases numbered 9, after V lost 8 bases and J lost 7 bases. In nucleotides, the CDR3 is TGTGCCAGCGGAATCCAGGGGGCGGTTGAAGCTTTCTTT. Translating gives CASGIQGAVEAFF.

The chain is built from TRBV25-1 and TRBJ1-2; possibly TRBD1 for D (5 bases). This CDR3 contains 15 residues. V was pared by 6 bases and J by 4 bases, with 18 bases between. CDR1 and CDR2 (germline): MGHDK, SYGVNS. This chain's CDR3 is CASRTDLPGAYGYTF. The CDR3 bases are TGTGCCAGCAGGACGGACCTTCCTGGGGCCTATGGCTACACCTTC.

The chain recombines TRBV12-5 with TRBJ2-2, with D possibly matching TRBD1 (6 bases). This CDR3 is 15 amino acids long. The germline V and J ends were trimmed by 5 bases and 5 bases, with 15 bases remaining between them. Germline CDR1 reads LGHNT; CDR2 reads FRNRAP. The chain's CDR3 is CASGPRTVTTGELFF. Here the CDR3 DNA reads TGTGCTAGTGGTCCGAGGACAGTCACAACCGGGGAGCTGTTTTTT.

A single count supports this clone. This chain's CDR3 is CASSPLAGVVDTQYF. As DNA, the CDR3 is TGTGCCAGCAGCCCGCTAGCGGGAGTAGTTGATACGCAGTATTTT. V gene TRBV11-2 combines with J gene TRBJ2-3, with 10 bases that match TRBD2. V lost 5 bases and J lost 6; bases outside the gene matches: 8. The CDR3 is 15 amino acids. In germline, CDR1 is SGHAT, CDR2 FQNNGV.

J is TRBJ1-5 and V is TRBV19; maybe TRBD1 (6 bases). The V end was cut by 10 bases, the J end by 0 bases, with 10 bases between. The CDR3 consists of 13 residues. In germline, CDR1 is LNHDA, CDR2 SQIVND (reference sequence). For the CDR3, the DNA is TGTGCCACTGGGACATATAGCAATCAGCCCCAGCATTTT. This encodes CATGTYSNQPQHF.

The rearrangement joins TRBV2 to TRBJ2-2; TRBD2 agrees at 8 bases. From germline, CDR1 is SNHLY and CDR2 FYNNEI. J was trimmed by 4 bases and V by 7 bases; bases with no gene match: 5. The CDR3 has 14 amino acids. This CDR3 reads CASIREGRTGELFF. The CDR3 DNA sequence: TGTGCCAGCATACGGGAGGGCCGCACCGGGGAGCTGTTTTTT.

The table lists this clone with many counts. The chain links TRBV5-1 to TRBJ2-3; TRBD2 matches at 11 bases. Germline V CDR1 and CDR2: SGHRS, YFSETQ. After removal of 0 bases from V and 0 bases from J, the junction contained 12 bases not matched to a gene. CDR3 length: 20 residues. DNA for the CDR3: TGCGCCAGCAGCTTGGCCGCGGGACTAGCGGACCCAGGGAGCACAGATACGCAGTATTTT. It specifies CASSLAAGLADPGSTDTQYF.

The V call is TRBV4-2, the J call TRBJ2-3; 8 positions match TRBD2. V dropped 1 base and J dropped 2; count of bases not matched to a gene: 11. Germline loops: CDR1 LGHNA, CDR2 YNFKEQ. CDR3 length equals 18 residues. CDR3 nucleotides: TGTGCCAGCAGCCAAGGGCCCTCGCGGGGGGCATACACAGATACGCAGTATTTT. Amino acids: CASSQGPSRGAYTDTQYF.

The V and J genes are TRBV6-5 and TRBJ2-7; 12 bases are a match to TRBD1. CDR3 length equals 14 residues. Germline lookup yields CDR1 MNHEY and CDR2 SVGAGI. The J segment lost 6 bases and the V segment lost 5 bases, leaving 5 bases of the junction unmatched. This CDR3 is CASSPGTGGSEQYF. CDR3 nucleotide sequence: TGTGCCAGCAGTCCCGGGACAGGGGGCTCCGAGCAGTACTTC.

The chain carries TRBV29-1 and TRBJ2-7, with 8 nucleotides matching TRBD1. Losses at the gene ends were 3 bases for V and 7 bases for J; bases not matched to a gene: 8. This CDR3 region has 13 residues. Germline lookup yields CDR1 SQVTM and CDR2 ANQGSEA. CDR3 sequence (DNA): TGCAGCGTTGATCAGCAGGGGGCGCAGGAGCAGTACTTC. Translating gives CSVDQQGAQEQYF.

The chain joins TRBV7-9 to TRBJ2-7; possibly TRBD2 for D (5 bases). Germline values: CDR1 SEHNR, CDR2 FQNEAQ (reference sequence). V lost 6 bases and J 0 bases, leaving 6 bases between the germline ends. This CDR3 has 12 residues. DNA of the CDR3: TGTGCCAGCAGGGAGGACTCCTACGAGCAGTACTTC. Protein product: CASREDSYEQYF.

The CDR3 region has the DNA TGTGCCAGCAGCTTTACCCCGGGACAAGGCTACACCTTC. Residues: CASSFTPGQGYTF. The gene calls are TRBV7-3 and TRBJ1-2; D perhaps matches TRBD1 (6 bases). The V gene lost 3 bases and the J gene lost 8 bases, with 13 bases spanning the gap. There are 13 residues in the CDR3. Germline V gene data show CDR1 as SGHTA and CDR2 as FQGTGA.